The rows below give T cell receptor beta chains drawn from one sample of a study of blood T cell repertoires in COVID-19. Method: immunoSEQ multiplex PCR; TCRdb's copy keeps in-frame clones and lacks some. Here the sample spans about 60,000 clones, about 88% being singletons. The specimen was peripheral blood. Source of these receptors: a man aged 65 to 85 with acute or convalescent COVID-19. CDR3s include the opening cysteine and the closing phenylalanine or tryptophan. Fields, in order: D gene, clone size, J gene, V gene, CDR3 protein, CDR3 DNA. D genes are given only for firm matches. Only part of the rows carry a size: once, few, many, or a class if the clone is expanded.

>NA|NA|TRBJ1-4|TRBV20-1
CSATPSTGLFF
TGCAGTGCCACCCCCTCTACGGGACTGTTTTTT
>NA|NA|TRBJ2-7|TRBV30
CAWSVRVSNSYEQYF
TGTGCCTGGAGTGTACGTGTTAGCAACTCCTACGAGCAGTACTTC
>NA|NA|TRBJ1-2|TRBV12-3/TRBV12-4
CASSFRSYGYTF
TGTGCCAGCAGTTTTCGGAGCTATGGCTACACCTTC
>NA|few|TRBJ1-5|TRBV6-2/TRBV6-3
CASSSGSSSNQPQHF
TGTGCCAGCAGTTCCGGGTCCTCTAGCAATCAGCCCCAGCATTTT
>NA|NA|TRBJ2-1|TRBV11-3
CASSLGAGYNEQFF
TGTGCCAGCAGCTTAGGGGCAGGTTACAATGAGCAGTTCTTC
>TRBD2|NA|TRBJ2-3|TRBV5-1
CASSLGISGARDTQYF
TGCGCCAGCAGCTTGGGAATTAGCGGGGCAAGGGATACGCAGTATTTT
>NA|NA|TRBJ1-4|TRBV19
CASSIVQGTNEKLFF
TGTGCCAGTAGTATCGTCCAGGGGACTAATGAAAAACTGTTTTTT
>NA|few|TRBJ1-2|TRBV6-5
CASSRHREGSGYTF
TGTGCCAGCAGTCGTCACAGGGAAGGGAGCGGCTACACCTTC
>NA|NA|TRBJ1-6|TRBV25-1
CASRAGSSNSPLHF
TGTGCCAGCAGGGCAGGGTCGTCTAATTCACCCCTCCACTTT
>NA|NA|TRBJ2-6|TRBV7-9
CASSFGAGANVLTF
TGTGCCAGCAGCTTCGGGGCTGGGGCCAACGTCCTGACTTTC
>TRBD1|NA|TRBJ2-2|TRBV5-8
CASRKNRGQNTGELFF
TGTGCCAGCAGGAAAAACAGGGGGCAGAACACCGGGGAGCTGTTTTTT
>TRBD2|NA|TRBJ2-3|TRBV11-2
CASSPQAGYSTDTQYF
TGTGCCAGCAGCCCTCAAGCGGGGTACAGCACAGATACGCAGTATTTT
>TRBD2|NA|TRBJ2-1|TRBV4-2
CASSQALGLAGVNEQFF
TGTGCCAGCAGCCAAGCCCTGGGACTAGCGGGGGTCAATGAGCAGTTCTTC
>NA|once|TRBJ2-3|TRBV6-5
CASSYSRRGGDTQYF
TGTGCCAGCAGTTACTCGAGAAGGGGTGGAGATACGCAGTATTTT
>NA|NA|TRBJ1-2|TRBV6-6
CASSNDLYGYTF
TGTGCCAGCAGTAACGACTTATATGGCTACACCTTC
>TRBD1|NA|TRBJ2-2|TRBV19
CASSLTGGGSAGELFF
TGTGCCAGTAGTTTAACAGGGGGCGGTTCTGCCGGGGAGCTGTTTTTT
>TRBD2|NA|TRBJ2-2|TRBV28
CASSLSGRGATFVTGELFF
TGTGCCAGCAGTTTATCCGGGCGGGGGGCAACCTTTGTCACCGGGGAGCTGTTTTTT
>TRBD1|NA|TRBJ2-6|TRBV9
CASSIHQGASGANVLTF
TGTGCCAGCAGCATTCATCAGGGGGCCTCTGGGGCCAACGTCCTGACTTTC
>TRBD1|few|TRBJ1-5|TRBV7-2
CASSLRSGTGRINQPQHF
TGTGCCAGCAGCTTAAGAAGCGGGACAGGGAGGATTAATCAGCCCCAGCATTTT
>TRBD1|NA|TRBJ1-4|TRBV2
CASSDWDRGEKLFF
TGTGCCAGCAGTGACTGGGACAGGGGGGAAAAACTGTTTTTT
>NA|NA|TRBJ1-4|TRBV5-4
CASSRREEGEKLFF
TGTGCCAGCAGCAGGCGGGAGGAGGGCGAAAAACTGTTTTTT
>NA|NA|TRBJ1-3|TRBV9
CASSVGPGQSGNTIYF
TGTGCCAGCAGCGTAGGCCCAGGACAGTCTGGAAACACCATATATTTT
>TRBD1|NA|TRBJ1-2|TRBV28
CASRSDRVGGYTF
TGTGCCAGCAGGTCAGACAGGGTGGGTGGCTACACCTTC
>TRBD1|NA|TRBJ2-3|TRBV15
CATSREASRGKGDTQYF
TGTGCCACCAGCAGAGAAGCCAGCAGGGGGAAGGGGGATACGCAGTATTTT
>NA|NA|TRBJ2-2|TRBV6-5
CASNREKGTGELFF
TGTGCCAGCAACCGGGAAAAGGGCACCGGGGAGCTGTTTTTT
>NA|NA|TRBJ2-3|TRBV20-1
CSASDNKDTQYF
TGCAGTGCTAGTGATAATAAAGATACGCAGTATTTT
>TRBD1|NA|TRBJ2-7|TRBV15
CATSRGTGGDEQYF
TGTGCCACCAGCAGAGGGACAGGGGGGGACGAGCAGTACTTC
>NA|NA|TRBJ2-2|TRBV7-9
CASSFSVSPGTGELFF
TGTGCCAGCAGCTTTTCGGTTTCACCCGGGACCGGGGAGCTGTTTTTT
>NA|NA|TRBJ2-2|TRBV9
CASSALSLFNTGELFF
TGTGCCAGCAGCGCCCTTTCTCTCTTTAACACCGGGGAGCTGTTTTTT
>NA|NA|TRBJ1-3|TRBV19
CASKGRTGTIYF
TGTGCCAGTAAAGGCCGAACGGGCACCATATATTTT
>TRBD2|NA|TRBJ2-5|TRBV10-1
CASSEAGRYQETQYF
TGCGCCAGCAGTGAAGCGGGGAGGTACCAAGAGACCCAGTACTTC
>TRBD1|once|TRBJ1-1|TRBV7-8
CASSSRQGRTEAFF
TGTGCCAGCAGCTCCCGACAGGGACGGACTGAAGCTTTCTTT
>NA|NA|TRBJ1-4|TRBV11-3
CASSLFARENEKLFF
TGTGCCAGCAGCTTATTTGCTCGGGAAAATGAAAAACTGTTTTTT
>NA|NA|TRBJ2-7|TRBV14
CASSQGPTGLSYEQYF
TGTGCCAGCAGCCAAGGCCCGACAGGACTCTCCTACGAGCAGTACTTC
>TRBD1|NA|TRBJ2-4|TRBV7-2
CASSPRTGGALIAKNIQYF
TGTGCCAGCAGCCCTCGGACAGGGGGGGCCCTCATAGCCAAAAACATTCAGTACTTC
>NA|NA|TRBJ1-2|TRBV29-1
CSVADYGYTF
TGCAGCGTTGCGGACTATGGCTACACCTTC
>NA|NA|TRBJ1-3|TRBV11-2
CASSLDPGVRAGNTIYF
TGTGCCAGCAGCTTAGATCCGGGTGTCAGGGCTGGAAACACCATATATTTT
>NA|NA|TRBJ2-5|TRBV7-3
CASSLGAGSQETQYF
TGTGCCAGCAGCTTAGGGGCCGGGTCCCAAGAGACCCAGTACTTC
>TRBD2|NA|TRBJ2-5|TRBV9
CASSVEGTGGGARSETQYF
TGTGCCAGCAGCGTAGAAGGCACGGGCGGGGGGGCCAGGTCCGAGACCCAGTACTTC
>TRBD2|NA|TRBJ2-6|TRBV5-1
CASSLGGGRTGANVLTF
TGCGCCAGCAGCTTGGGCGGGGGGCGCACTGGGGCCAACGTCCTGACTTTC
>TRBD1|NA|TRBJ2-7|TRBV15
CATSLPGTGTYEQYF
TGTGCCACCAGCCTCCCCGGGACAGGGACCTACGAGCAGTACTTC
>NA|NA|TRBJ2-7|TRBV5-1
CASSYGGQGTSEQYF
TGCGCCAGCAGCTATGGAGGACAGGGGACTAGCGAGCAGTACTTC
>NA|once|TRBJ1-2|TRBV9
CASRQQSYGYTF
TGTGCCAGCAGACAGCAGAGTTATGGCTACACCTTC
>NA|NA|TRBJ1-5|TRBV4-2
CASSQAINSNQPQHF
TGTGCCAGCAGCCAAGCCATCAATAGCAATCAGCCCCAGCATTTT
>TRBD2|NA|TRBJ2-7|TRBV11-2
CASSSGTSYLYEQYF
TGTGCCAGCAGCTCCGGGACTAGCTATCTCTACGAGCAGTACTTC
>NA|NA|TRBJ1-5|TRBV6-5
CASSYSTKSGNQPQHF
TGTGCCAGCAGTTACTCGACAAAGTCGGGCAATCAGCCCCAGCATTTT
>NA|NA|TRBJ2-5|TRBV30
CAWRRGTMRETQYF
TGTGCCTGGAGGCGGGGTACCATGCGAGAGACCCAGTACTTC
>TRBD2|NA|TRBJ2-3|TRBV7-8
CASSFLPGLAGGGTDTQYF
TGTGCCAGCAGCTTCCTACCGGGACTAGCGGGGGGTGGCACAGATACGCAGTATTTT
>NA|once|TRBJ2-7|TRBV14
CASSPRTVFHYEQYF
TGTGCCAGCAGCCCTAGGACAGTTTTCCACTACGAGCAGTACTTC
>NA|NA|TRBJ1-5|TRBV6-1
CASSEQTARNQPQHF
TGTGCCAGCAGTGAACAGACAGCCCGCAATCAGCCCCAGCATTTT
>TRBD1|NA|TRBJ1-4|TRBV7-9
CASSLTQGEKLFF
TGTGCCAGCAGCTTAACACAGGGGGAAAAACTGTTTTTT
>NA|NA|TRBJ2-7|TRBV2
CASTEDTSGSYEQYF
TGTGCCAGCACAGAAGACACGTCTGGCTCCTACGAGCAGTACTTC